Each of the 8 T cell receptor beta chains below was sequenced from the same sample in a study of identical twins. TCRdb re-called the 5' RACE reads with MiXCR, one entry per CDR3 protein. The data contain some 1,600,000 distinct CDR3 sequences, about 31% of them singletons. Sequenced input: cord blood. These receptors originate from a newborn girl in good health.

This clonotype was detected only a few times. The CDR3: CASSLKPSVATQYF. The CDR3 DNA follows: TGCGCCAGCAGCTTGAAGCCTAGCGTCGCGACCCAGTACTTC. The chain combines TRBV5-1 with TRBJ2-5, with a weak D call TRBD2 (6 bases). Germline CDR1 reads SGHRS; CDR2 reads YFSETQ. The CDR3 covers 14 residues. Trimming shortened V by 1 base and J by 7 bases, and 14 bases separated the two germline ends.

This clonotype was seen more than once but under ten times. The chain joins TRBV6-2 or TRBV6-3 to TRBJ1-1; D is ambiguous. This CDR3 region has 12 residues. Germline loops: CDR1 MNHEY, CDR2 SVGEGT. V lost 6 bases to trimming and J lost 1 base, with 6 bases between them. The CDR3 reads CASRVRNTEAFF. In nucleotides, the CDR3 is TGTGCCAGCAGGGTAAGGAACACTGAAGCTTTCTTT.

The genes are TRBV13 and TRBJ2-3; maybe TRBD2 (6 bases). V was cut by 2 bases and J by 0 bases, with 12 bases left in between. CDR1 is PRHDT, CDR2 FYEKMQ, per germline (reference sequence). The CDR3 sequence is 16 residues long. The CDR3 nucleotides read TGTGCCAGCAGCTTACGACTAGAATCGAGCACAGATACGCAGTATTTT. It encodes CASSLRLESSTDTQYF.

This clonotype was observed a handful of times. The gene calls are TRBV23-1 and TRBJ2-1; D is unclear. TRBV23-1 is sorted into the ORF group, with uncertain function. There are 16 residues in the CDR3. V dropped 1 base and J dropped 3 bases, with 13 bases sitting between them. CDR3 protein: CASSQYEPTYYNEQFF. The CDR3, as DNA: TGCGCCAGCAGTCAATACGAGCCCACCTACTACAATGAGCAGTTCTTC.

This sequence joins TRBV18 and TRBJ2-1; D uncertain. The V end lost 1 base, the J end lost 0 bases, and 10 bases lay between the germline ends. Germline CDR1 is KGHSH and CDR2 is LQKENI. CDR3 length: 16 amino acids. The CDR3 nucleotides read TGTGCCAGCTCACCACAGCCCATAAGCTCCTACAATGAGCAGTTCTTC. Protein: CASSPQPISSYNEQFF.

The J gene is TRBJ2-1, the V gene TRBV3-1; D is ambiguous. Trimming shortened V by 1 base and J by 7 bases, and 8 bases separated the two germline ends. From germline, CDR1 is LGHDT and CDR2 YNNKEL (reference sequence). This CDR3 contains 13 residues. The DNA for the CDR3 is TGTGCCAGCAGCCAAGCACATAGGAATGAGCAGTTCTTC. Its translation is CASSQAHRNEQFF.

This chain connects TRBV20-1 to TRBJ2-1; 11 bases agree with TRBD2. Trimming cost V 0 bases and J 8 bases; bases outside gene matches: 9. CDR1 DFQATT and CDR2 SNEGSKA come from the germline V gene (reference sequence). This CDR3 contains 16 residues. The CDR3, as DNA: TGCAGTGCTAGAGATTATTTAGCGGGGGGGTATCATGAGCAGTTCTTC. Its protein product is CSARDYLAGGYHEQFF.

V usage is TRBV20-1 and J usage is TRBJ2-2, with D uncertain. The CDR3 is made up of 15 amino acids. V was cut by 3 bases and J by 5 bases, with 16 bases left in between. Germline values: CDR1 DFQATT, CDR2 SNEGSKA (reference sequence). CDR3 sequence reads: CSASVGSENTGELFF. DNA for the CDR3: TGCAGTGCTAGTGTCGGGTCGGAGAATACCGGGGAGCTGTTTTTT.